The 21 T cell receptor beta chains in this list originate from one sample, sequenced in a study of blood T cell repertoires in COVID-19. The protocol was immunoSEQ multiplex PCR, while the TCRdb copy is restricted to in-frame clones and leaves out a portion. The data hold 250,000 to 350,000 clones, with roughly 86% observed a single time. The sample taken for sequencing was peripheral blood. Every receptor here comes from a woman in her 30s who had recovered from COVID-19.

V is TRBV10-2 and J is TRBJ2-7, with D possibly TRBD1 on 5 matching bases. This CDR3 is 15 amino acids long. V was cut by 7 bases and J by 4 bases, with 20 bases left in between. Germline CDR1 and CDR2: WSHSY and SAAADI. CDR3 loop: CASKYSGLALYEQYF. The CDR3 bases are TGCGCCAGCAAGTATTCAGGGTTGGCCCTGTACGAGCAGTACTTC.

This clone was counted a single time. This rearrangement joins TRBV5-5 to TRBJ2-1; a weak D match, TRBD1 (5 bases). Germline V gene sequence: CDR1 SGHKS, CDR2 YYEKEE (reference sequence). This CDR3 is built from 18 residues. Between the trimmed V and J ends, which lost 4 bases and 2 bases, there was a span of 22 bases. CDR3: CASSEKRLGPGTYNEQFF. Written as DNA, the CDR3 is TGTGCCAGCAGCGAGAAACGATTGGGTCCAGGGACCTACAATGAGCAGTTCTTC.

This clone came up once. The rearrangement joins TRBV7-6 to TRBJ2-1; 10 nucleotides align to TRBD2. Germline loops: CDR1 SGHVS, CDR2 FNYEAQ. This CDR3 spans 15 amino acids. Trimming cost V 1 base and J 9 bases; bases outside gene matches: 6. The CDR3 loop reads CASSLVAGGQGEQFF. The CDR3 DNA reads TGTGCCAGCAGCTTAGTAGCGGGGGGCCAGGGTGAGCAGTTCTTC. Supplemented by reference TRBV7-6 and TRBJ2-1, the full variable domain reads GAGVSQSPRYKVTKRGQDVALRCDPISGHVSLYWYRQALGQGPEFLTYFNYEAQQDKSGLPNDRFSAERPEGSISTLTIQRTEQRDSAMYRCASSLVAGGQGEQFFGPGTRLTVL.

The V and J genes are TRBV7-2 and TRBJ1-5; D uncertain. Trimming shortened V by 4 bases and J by 5 bases, and 9 bases separated the two germline ends. CDR3 length equals 13 residues. Germline V CDR1 and CDR2: SGHTA, FQGNSA. CDR3 in amino acids: CASSSDTYQPQHF. CDR3 coding DNA: TGTGCCAGCAGCTCTGACACCTATCAGCCCCAGCATTTT.

This clone has just one count. The V and J genes are TRBV7-9 and TRBJ2-5; D gene uncertain. The CDR3 length is 15 residues. The V and J ends lost 0 bases and 5 bases respectively, with 13 bases between them. In germline, CDR1 is SEHNR, CDR2 FQNEAQ (reference sequence). CDR3 sequence (DNA): TGTGCCAGCAGCTTAGCTCGGCTAGGATGGGAGACCCAGTACTTC. Encoded protein: CASSLARLGWETQYF.

The J gene is TRBJ2-7, the V gene TRBV4-1, with 9 positions matching TRBD2. Germline V CDR1 and CDR2: MGHRA, YSYEKL. V trimming: 4 bases; J trimming: 8 bases; junction bases outside the gene matches: 6. This CDR3 comprises 13 residues. The DNA of the CDR3 is TGCGCCAGCAGCCCATTCCTAGCGGGGCAGCAGTACTTC. Translated: CASSPFLAGQQYF.

This clone was seen just once. Germline is not matched at one junction end, which may reflect a read error. The V gene is TRBV11-2, the J gene TRBJ2-3, with D unresolved. Looked up from germline, CDR1 is SGHAT and CDR2 is FQNNGV. The CDR3 has 16 residues. CDR3 protein: CASSLDLFSSTDTQYF. The CDR3 DNA reads TGTGCCAGCAGCCTAGACTTATTTTCTAGCACAGATACGCAGTATTTT.

The CDR3 sequence is CASSPREGQNFYNEQFF. The CDR3 DNA reads TGTGCCAGCTCACCACGTGAGGGACAGAACTTCTACAATGAGCAGTTCTTC. The J gene is TRBJ2-1, the V gene TRBV18, with 7 positions matching TRBD1. The CDR3 consists of 17 residues. From germline, CDR1 is KGHSH and CDR2 LQKENI. J was trimmed by 3 bases and V by 1 base; bases with no gene match: 9.

The chain has TRBV5-1 and TRBJ1-1; 7 bases align to TRBD1. The CDR3 totals 14 residues. The germline V gene has CDR1 SGHRS and CDR2 YFSETQ. V lost 4 bases and J lost 1; bases outside the gene matches: 4. The CDR3, as DNA: TGCGCCAGCAGCACCGGGACAGAGAACACTGAAGCTTTCTTT. Its translation is CASSTGTENTEAFF.

This clone showed up just a few times. This sequence joins TRBV4-1 and TRBJ1-2, with TRBD1 identical over 12 bases. The CDR3 sequence is 16 residues long. V was clipped by 2 bases and J by 8 bases; unmatched bases: 9. The germline V gene has CDR1 MGHRA and CDR2 YSYEKL. The DNA for the CDR3 is TGCGCCAGCAGCCAAACCCGGGACAGGGGGCTTGGAGGCTACACCTTC. Protein product: CASSQTRDRGLGGYTF.

The chain carries TRBV6-5 and TRBJ2-5; TRBD2 aligns across 13 bases. V dropped 6 bases and J dropped 5; count of bases not matched to a gene: 3. This CDR3 is 14 amino acids long. The germline CDR1 and CDR2 sequences are MNHEY and SVGAGI. The CDR3 bases are TGTGCCAGCAGACTAGCGGGGGGGCCTGAGACCCAGTACTTC. The encoded protein is CASRLAGGPETQYF.

The chain recombines TRBV7-9 with TRBJ2-7; 9 positions agree with TRBD1. Germline loops: CDR1 SEHNR, CDR2 FQNEAQ (reference sequence). This CDR3 is built from 15 residues. The V gene end was trimmed by 3 bases and the J gene end by 6 bases; junction bases not matched to a gene: 9. CDR3 protein: CASSLGTGFSPEQYF. CDR3 DNA: TGTGCCAGCAGCTTGGGGACAGGGTTTTCCCCCGAGCAGTACTTC.

The chain is built from TRBV5-5 and TRBJ2-3; D might be TRBD1 (6 bases). This CDR3 comprises 18 residues. Looked up from germline, CDR1 is SGHKS and CDR2 is YYEKEE (reference sequence). With 1 base removed from V and 0 bases from J, the gap between germline ends came to 18 bases. CDR3 nucleotide sequence: TGTGCCAGCAGCTTGTCCTGGGGGCTCACTTCTAGCACAGATACGCAGTATTTT. It translates to CASSLSWGLTSSTDTQYF.

This clone was seen a few times. The rearrangement joins TRBV9 to TRBJ2-2; D not resolved. V lost 4 bases to trimming and J lost 5 bases, with 9 bases between them. Germline-derived CDR1 and CDR2 are SGDLS and YYNGEE. This CDR3 spans 13 amino acids. CDR3 in amino acids: CASSMSSTGELFF. In DNA, the CDR3 is TGTGCCAGCAGCATGAGTAGTACCGGGGAGCTGTTTTTT.

The chain carries TRBV19 and TRBJ1-5, with D hard to call. V lost 4 bases, J lost 0 bases, and 13 bases lay in between. The CDR3 is 16 amino acids. Germline values: CDR1 LNHDA, CDR2 SQIVND (reference sequence). The CDR3 region is CASSTNDIFSNQPQHF. The DNA of the CDR3 is TGTGCCAGTAGTACAAACGACATATTTAGCAATCAGCCCCAGCATTTT.

The chain links TRBV27 to TRBJ2-5, with 10 bases matching TRBD2. J gave up 5 bases and V 4 bases, and 7 bases lay outside the gene matches. Germline V gives CDR1 MNHEY, CDR2 SMNVEV (reference sequence). The CDR3 length is 15 residues. The CDR3 region is CASSWASGSGETQYF. The CDR3 DNA reads TGTGCCAGCAGTTGGGCTAGCGGGAGTGGGGAGACCCAGTACTTC.

This clone is a singleton in its sample. The chain links TRBV7-2 to TRBJ1-3; weak D call: TRBD1 (5 bases). V shed 5 bases and J shed 3 bases, with 14 bases lying between them. The CDR3 spans 15 residues. The germline V gene has CDR1 SGHTA and CDR2 FQGNSA. CDR3 nucleotides: TGTGCCAGCAGCGCCGCCGGGGGTAATGGAAACACCATATATTTT. It yields the protein CASSAAGGNGNTIYF.

The chain employs TRBV21-1 and TRBJ2-7; TRBD1, the table's D call, was not compared with the DNA. TRBV21-1 is flagged as a pseudogene. This CDR3 is 15 amino acids long. CDR3 in amino acids: CASSKSAGHLYEQYF. The CDR3 nucleotides are TGTGCCAGCAGCAAAAGCGCCGGACACCTCTACGAGCAGTACTTC.

There are a few counts of this clone. DNA for the CDR3: TGTGCCAGCAGCTTAGGATTTAGCGGGGGTACCAAAAACATTCAGTACTTC. This gives the protein CASSLGFSGGTKNIQYF. The chain combines TRBV7-2 with TRBJ2-4, with 9 nucleotides matching TRBD2. The length of the CDR3 is 17 residues. Germline V gene lookup returns CDR1 SGHTA and CDR2 FQGNSA. After removal of 1 base from V and 2 bases from J, the junction contained 6 bases not matched to a gene.

The chain links TRBV7-2 to TRBJ2-3, with D possibly TRBD2 on 5 matching bases. The length of the CDR3 is 15 residues. In germline, CDR1 is SGHTA, CDR2 FQGNSA. The ends were cut back, 1 base at V and 2 bases at J, with 10 bases in the middle. The DNA for the CDR3 is TGTGCCAGCAGCTTAGATGGAGGCTCCACAGATACGCAGTATTTT. Translating it yields CASSLDGGSTDTQYF.

The table lists this clone with a few counts. This chain's CDR3 is CASSTTGEGNTIYF. CDR3 in DNA: TGTGCCAGCAGCACGACGGGGGAGGGAAACACCATATATTTT. The chain has TRBV5-6 and TRBJ1-3; D is possibly TRBD1 (5 bases). The germline V gene has CDR1 SGHDT and CDR2 YYEEEE. This CDR3 is 14 amino acids long. V lost 4 bases and J lost 4, with 12 bases in between.